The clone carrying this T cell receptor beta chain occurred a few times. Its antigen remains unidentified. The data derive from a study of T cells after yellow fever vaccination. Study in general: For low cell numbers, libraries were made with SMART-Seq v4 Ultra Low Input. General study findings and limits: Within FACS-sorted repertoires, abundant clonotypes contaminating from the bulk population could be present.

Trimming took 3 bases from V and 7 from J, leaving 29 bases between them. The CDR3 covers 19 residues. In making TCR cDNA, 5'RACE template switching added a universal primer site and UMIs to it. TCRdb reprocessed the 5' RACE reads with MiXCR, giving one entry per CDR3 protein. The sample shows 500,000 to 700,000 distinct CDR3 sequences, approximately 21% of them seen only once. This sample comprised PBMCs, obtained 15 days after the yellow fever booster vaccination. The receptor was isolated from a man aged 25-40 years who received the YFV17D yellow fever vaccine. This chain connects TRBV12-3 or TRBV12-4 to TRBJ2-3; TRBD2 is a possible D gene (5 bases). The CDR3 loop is CASSLYFLAAGAVLNTQYF. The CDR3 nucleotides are TGTGCCAGCAGTTTGTACTTTCTTGCGGCGGGCGCCGTGTTGAATACGCAGTATTTT.